This T cell receptor (beta chain) was retrieved from a study of response to subunit inactivated influenza vaccine. Broader study findings: Researchers suggested that each seasonal influenza vaccination recruits few new T cells.

The CDR3 is 12 residues long. CDR1 LGHDT and CDR2 YNNKEL come from the germline V gene (reference sequence). Trimming shortened V by 3 bases and J by 9 bases, and 9 bases separated the two germline ends. Note on this clonotype: Its antigen is unidentified.

TCRdb processed the RT-PCR reads anew with MiXCR; each CDR3 protein has one entry. The table shows about half a million distinct CDR3 sequences, with approximately 11% occurring only once. The receptor's source is a man aged 45-65 years who received an inactivated influenza vaccine. Sequencing was performed on PBMCs from blood, taken around seven weeks after vaccination. The chain recombines TRBV3-1 with TRBJ2-1, with D hard to call. Written as DNA, the CDR3 is TGTGCCAGCAGCCAGGCCAGGCGTGAGCAGTTCTTC. Residues: CASSQARREQFF.